The 17 T cell receptor beta chains below come from one sample, sequenced in a study of identical twins (dated by TCRdb to 2016 to 2018). Libraries came from 5' RACE. The sequencer listed for this sample is Illumina HiSeq 2000. TCRdb trimmed the raw reads at Q25, called clones with MiXCR and kept productive beta chains. Every entry covers one CDR3 protein and lists the most common genes and DNA from its rows. The sample contains 540,000 or so distinct CDR3 sequences, 20% to 25% of them found a single time. The biggest ten clones account for around 0.5% of the sample. Separately, the same data were catalogued under a study of yellow fever vaccine responses in identical twins.

Sequencing was carried out using CD4+ T cells sorted from blood. These receptors were collected from a young woman in good health.

This clonotype was seen only a few times. The chain links TRBV7-3 to TRBJ2-3, with a weak D call TRBD1 (6 bases). The CDR3 is made up of 15 amino acids. V lost 1 base, J lost 4 bases, and 12 bases lay in between. CDR1 is SGHTA and CDR2 is FQGTGA in the germline V gene. CDR3 nucleotide sequence: TGTGCCAGCAGCTTAAGAGGGGCAGGGGCAGATACGCAGTATTTT. Translating gives CASSLRGAGADTQYF.

The chain employs TRBV20-1 and TRBJ2-4; D is perhaps TRBD2 (6 bases). CDR1 DFQATT and CDR2 SNEGSKA come from the germline V gene (reference sequence). Between the trimmed V and J ends, which lost 0 bases and 1 base, there was a span of 13 bases. The CDR3 spans 16 residues. The chain's CDR3 is CSARDSGEGAKNIQYF. The CDR3 coding sequence is TGCAGTGCTAGAGATTCGGGGGAAGGGGCCAAAAACATTCAGTACTTC.

The chain combines TRBV9 with TRBJ2-1; D may be TRBD2 (6 bases). CDR1 is SGDLS, CDR2 YYNGEE, per germline. The V end was cut by 2 bases, the J end by 1 base, with 10 bases between. The CDR3 spans 15 residues. DNA of the CDR3: TGTGCCAGCAGCGTTAGCGGCCTTTCCTACAATGAGCAGTTCTTC. Its protein product is CASSVSGLSYNEQFF.

This chain joins TRBV4-1 and TRBJ2-7; 11 bases align to TRBD2. The CDR3 spans 16 residues. V shed 3 bases and J 4 bases; nucleotides not matched to a gene: 8. Germline CDR1 reads MGHRA; CDR2 reads YSYEKL. The CDR3 bases are TGCGCCAGCAGCCAGGCTACTAGCGGGAGAAGGTACGAGCAGTACTTC. Translated: CASSQATSGRRYEQYF.

The chain links TRBV11-2 to TRBJ2-7; 10 nucleotides agree with TRBD2. Germline trimming cut 4 bases from V and 4 bases from J; bases unmatched to any gene: 10. The CDR3 is made up of 16 amino acids. Germline lookup yields CDR1 SGHAT and CDR2 FQNNGV. CDR3 nucleotide sequence: TGTGCCAGCAGCTCCCTAAGCGGGAGGGTTTTTTACGAGCAGTACTTC. Its translation is CASSSLSGRVFYEQYF.

J is TRBJ2-2 and V is TRBV5-1; 11 nucleotides agree with TRBD2. Germline CDR1 reads SGHRS; CDR2 reads YFSETQ. This CDR3 comprises 17 residues. V lost 0 bases and J lost 7; bases outside the gene matches: 8. In DNA, the CDR3 is TGCGCCAGCAGCTTGGCCCCACTAGCGGGAGAGCTCGGGGAGCTGTTTTTT. Its protein is CASSLAPLAGELGELFF.

This clonotype occurred a few times. This chain connects TRBV4-1 to TRBJ2-7, with D uncertain. Looked up from germline, CDR1 is MGHRA and CDR2 is YSYEKL. This CDR3 comprises 14 residues. V was clipped by 0 bases and J by 2 bases, with 8 bases between them. CDR3 protein: CASSQEPGPYEQYV. Here the CDR3 DNA reads TGCGCCAGCAGCCAAGAGCCCGGCCCCTACGAGCAGTACGTC.

In its sample, this clonotype was seen many times. The rearrangement links TRBV5-1 to TRBJ2-2; 7 bases are shared with TRBD2. The length of the CDR3 is 14 residues. The trim removed 7 bases at V and 0 bases at J, leaving 3 bases unmatched. Germline V gene data show CDR1 as SGHRS and CDR2 as YFSETQ. CDR3: CASGSGTNTGELFF. Written as DNA, the CDR3 is TGCGCCAGCGGAAGCGGGACGAACACCGGGGAGCTGTTTTTT. The whole variable domain, filled in from reference TRBV5-1 and TRBJ2-2, reads KAGVTQTPRYLIKTRGQQVTLSCSPISGHRSVSWYQQTPGQGLQFLFEYFSETQRNKGNFPGRFSGRQFSNSRSEMNVSTLELGDSALYLCASGSGTNTGELFFGEGSRLTVL.

This clonotype was detected only a few times. This sequence joins TRBV7-9 and TRBJ1-6; a weak D match, TRBD1 (6 bases). The CDR3 has 13 residues. CDR1 and CDR2 from the germline V gene are SEHNR and FQNEAQ (reference sequence). Trimming stripped 4 bases from V and 8 bases from J, with 9 bases between. CDR3 sequence reads: CASSSGVDSPLHF. CDR3 nucleotide sequence: TGTGCCAGCAGCTCAGGGGTGGATTCACCCCTCCACTTT.

Only a few counts were recorded for this clonotype. The rearrangement links TRBV18 to TRBJ1-5, with 9 nucleotides matching TRBD1. Germline V CDR1 and CDR2: KGHSH, LQKENI. V lost 6 bases, J lost 4 bases, and 7 bases stayed unmatched. There are 15 residues in the CDR3. The CDR3 sequence: CASSEGQGGNQPQHF. Written as DNA, the CDR3 is TGTGCCAGCTCGGAGGGACAGGGAGGTAATCAGCCCCAGCATTTT.

This chain links TRBV10-3 with TRBJ2-5, with TRBD2 as a possible D gene (5 bases). The V gene lost 4 bases and the J gene lost 5 bases, with 11 bases spanning the gap. Germline values: CDR1 ENHRY, CDR2 SYGVKD. The CDR3 is 13 residues long. The CDR3 spells CAISASYLETQYF. CDR3 coding DNA: TGTGCCATCAGTGCTAGCTATCTGGAGACCCAGTACTTC.

This clonotype was seen a few times. The DNA for the CDR3 is TGTGCCAGCAGCCAAGCACTAGCGGGAGTCGGTTCAGATACGCAGTATTTT. Protein sequence: CASSQALAGVGSDTQYF. The chain links TRBV4-2 to TRBJ2-3; 11 bases agree with TRBD2. In germline, CDR1 is LGHNA, CDR2 YNFKEQ. Germline trimming cut 1 base from V and 4 bases from J; bases unmatched to any gene: 7. The CDR3 length is 17 residues.

This clonotype was seen ten or more times. The gene calls are TRBV5-1 and TRBJ2-2; no reliable D call. The V gene's germline CDR1 is SGHRS and CDR2 YFSETQ. The CDR3 runs to 14 residues. V was pared by 0 bases and J by 3 bases, with 6 bases between. CDR3 residues: CASSLEAYTGELFF. CDR3 nucleotide sequence: TGCGCCAGCAGCTTGGAGGCCTACACCGGGGAGCTGTTTTTT.

The sample holds a few counts of this clonotype. The chain carries TRBV14 and TRBJ2-5; 10 positions match TRBD1. V was clipped by 3 bases and J by 5 bases; unmatched bases: 9. Germline V gene data show CDR1 as SGHDN and CDR2 as FVKESK. The CDR3 contains 16 residues. CDR3 coding DNA: TGTGCCAGCAGCCACAGGGGACAGGGGTATACGGAGACCCAGTACTTC. Its translation: CASSHRGQGYTETQYF.

The gene calls are TRBV7-9 and TRBJ2-7, with 8 nucleotides matching TRBD2. The CDR3 consists of 14 residues. Germline V gene lookup returns CDR1 SEHNR and CDR2 FQNEAQ (reference sequence). The V segment lost 5 bases and the J segment 6 bases; nucleotides outside the gene matches: 9. Here the CDR3 reads CASSQTPAGVEQYF. The CDR3 coding sequence is TGTGCCAGCAGCCAAACCCCAGCGGGAGTCGAGCAGTACTTC.

This clonotype was seen a few times. The chain uses TRBV6-1 and TRBJ2-2, with D perhaps TRBD2 (5 bases). CDR3 length: 13 amino acids. Germline CDR1 MNHNS, CDR2 SASEGT. Trimming took 8 bases from V and 6 from J, leaving 13 bases between them. As DNA, the CDR3 is TGTGCCAGCCTGGACTGGGCCCCCGGGGAGCTGTTTTTT. It translates to CASLDWAPGELFF.

The CDR3 loop is CASSLTYPTYEQYF. The CDR3 nucleotides read TGTGCCAGCAGCTTGACTTATCCAACCTACGAGCAGTACTTC. The chain recombines TRBV7-6 with TRBJ2-7; D remains ambiguous. V lost 3 bases and J lost 2, with 11 bases in between. This CDR3 is built from 14 residues. From germline, CDR1 is SGHVS and CDR2 FNYEAQ.